Listed below are T cell receptor beta chains from one sample, sequenced in a study of molecular identifiers for immune sequencing clone quantification. In TCRdb, the PCR reads were re-called with MiXCR into one record per CDR3 protein. The profile covers about 9,600 distinct CDR3 sequences, with roughly a fifth appearing a single time and around 1.3% taken by the ten largest. Specimen: naive CD8+ T cells from blood, with Jurkat cell RNA spiked in. These receptors originate from a human donor in good health. Some libraries in this study had Jurkat cell RNA spiked in. CDR3s include the opening cysteine and the closing phenylalanine or tryptophan. A D gene is named only where the DNA matches it firmly. Expanded clones get a size class; other rows say once, few or many, or leave the size out.

d_call: NA; j_call: TRBJ1-1; v_call: TRBV5-6; clone_size: once; cdr3_aa: CASSLVEQGEAFF; cdr3_nt: TGTGCCAGCAGCTTGGTCGAGCAGGGGGAAGCTTTCTTT
d_call: NA; j_call: TRBJ2-6; v_call: TRBV27; clone_size: medium-sized; cdr3_aa: CASSLLAVTGANVLTF; cdr3_nt: TGTGCCAGCAGTTTATTAGCAGTAACTGGGGCCAACGTCCTGACTTTC
d_call: NA; j_call: TRBJ2-7; v_call: TRBV11-2; clone_size: few; cdr3_aa: CASSLERVAYEQYF; cdr3_nt: TGTGCCAGCAGCTTAGAACGGGTCGCCTACGAGCAGTACTTC
d_call: TRBD2; j_call: TRBJ2-1; v_call: TRBV7-9; clone_size: few; cdr3_aa: CASSLVASGYNEQFF; cdr3_nt: TGTGCCAGCAGCTTAGTGGCTAGCGGGTACAATGAGCAGTTCTTC
d_call: NA; j_call: TRBJ2-1; v_call: TRBV6-2/TRBV6-3; clone_size: NA; cdr3_aa: CASSYSSHSYNEQFF; cdr3_nt: TGTGCCAGCAGTTACTCGAGTCATTCTTACAATGAGCAGTTCTTC
d_call: TRBD2; j_call: TRBJ2-7; v_call: TRBV3-1; clone_size: medium-sized; cdr3_aa: CASSPGLADYEQYF; cdr3_nt: TGTGCCAGCAGCCCAGGACTAGCGGACTACGAGCAGTACTTC
d_call: TRBD2; j_call: TRBJ2-3; v_call: TRBV6-2/TRBV6-3; clone_size: medium-sized; cdr3_aa: CASSYLAGGADTQYF; cdr3_nt: TGTGCCAGCAGTTACCTAGCGGGAGGGGCGGATACGCAGTATTTT
d_call: NA; j_call: TRBJ2-3; v_call: TRBV5-1; clone_size: medium-sized; cdr3_aa: CASSLSGANPTDTQYF; cdr3_nt: TGCGCCAGCAGCTTGTCAGGAGCCAATCCCACAGATACGCAGTATTTT
d_call: NA; j_call: TRBJ1-1; v_call: TRBV6-2/TRBV6-3; clone_size: medium-sized; cdr3_aa: CASSPDRPWRTEAFF; cdr3_nt: TGTGCCAGCAGCCCGGATAGACCGTGGAGGACTGAAGCTTTCTTT
d_call: NA; j_call: TRBJ1-4; v_call: TRBV27; clone_size: medium-sized; cdr3_aa: CASSLEDGNEKLFF; cdr3_nt: TGTGCCAGCAGTTTGGAGGACGGTAATGAAAAACTGTTTTTT
d_call: TRBD2; j_call: TRBJ2-3; v_call: TRBV5-1; clone_size: medium-sized; cdr3_aa: CASSSPAGTDTQYF; cdr3_nt: TGCGCCAGCAGCAGCCCAGCGGGGACAGATACGCAGTATTTT
d_call: NA; j_call: TRBJ2-3; v_call: TRBV12-3/TRBV12-4; clone_size: NA; cdr3_aa: CASSLFVDTQYF; cdr3_nt: TGTGCCAGCAGTTTATTTGTAGATACGCAGTATTTT
d_call: TRBD1; j_call: TRBJ2-3; v_call: TRBV12-3/TRBV12-4; clone_size: medium-sized; cdr3_aa: CASSSGTGGPDTQYF; cdr3_nt: TGTGCCAGCAGTTCCGGGACAGGGGGCCCAGATACGCAGTATTTT
d_call: NA; j_call: TRBJ2-1; v_call: TRBV6-2/TRBV6-3; clone_size: few; cdr3_aa: CASSSDSGQFF; cdr3_nt: TGTGCCAGCAGTTCGGACAGCGGGCAGTTCTTC
d_call: NA; j_call: TRBJ2-2; v_call: TRBV4-3; clone_size: medium-sized; cdr3_aa: CASSQDGDTGELFF; cdr3_nt: TGCGCCAGCAGCCAAGACGGGGACACCGGGGAGCTGTTTTTT
d_call: NA; j_call: TRBJ1-2; v_call: TRBV20-1; clone_size: medium-sized; cdr3_aa: CSATTLGPYGYTF; cdr3_nt: TGCAGTGCTACCACCTTGGGCCCCTATGGCTACACCTTC
d_call: TRBD2; j_call: TRBJ2-1; v_call: TRBV28; clone_size: many; cdr3_aa: CASSVLAGGPGNEQFF; cdr3_nt: TGTGCCAGCAGCGTATTAGCGGGAGGGCCGGGGAATGAGCAGTTCTTC
d_call: NA; j_call: TRBJ1-5; v_call: TRBV19; clone_size: medium-sized; cdr3_aa: CASSITGREPQHF; cdr3_nt: TGTGCCAGTAGTATTACTGGTAGAGAGCCCCAGCATTTT
d_call: NA; j_call: TRBJ2-2; v_call: TRBV19; clone_size: medium-sized; cdr3_aa: CASSIWIRANTGELFF; cdr3_nt: TGTGCCAGTAGTATTTGGATTCGTGCGAACACCGGGGAGCTGTTTTTT
d_call: NA; j_call: TRBJ2-2; v_call: TRBV9; clone_size: many; cdr3_aa: CASSVNTGELFF; cdr3_nt: TGTGCCAGCAGCGTGAACACCGGGGAGCTGTTTTTT
d_call: TRBD1; j_call: TRBJ1-2; v_call: TRBV5-1; clone_size: NA; cdr3_aa: CASSLMGQGYSNYGYTF; cdr3_nt: TGCGCCAGCAGCTTGATGGGACAGGGCTACTCTAACTATGGCTACACCTTC
d_call: TRBD1; j_call: TRBJ1-2; v_call: TRBV30; clone_size: medium-sized; cdr3_aa: CAWDRGKNYGYTF; cdr3_nt: TGTGCCTGGGACAGGGGTAAAAACTATGGCTACACCTTC
d_call: NA; j_call: TRBJ2-3; v_call: TRBV9; clone_size: many; cdr3_aa: CASSVELGGTDTQYF; cdr3_nt: TGTGCCAGCAGCGTAGAGTTGGGCGGGACAGATACGCAGTATTTT
d_call: NA; j_call: TRBJ2-7; v_call: TRBV27; clone_size: medium-sized; cdr3_aa: CASSLGAGPLFF; cdr3_nt: TGTGCCAGCAGTTTAGGTGCAGGACCGCTCTTCTTC
d_call: NA; j_call: TRBJ2-2; v_call: TRBV7-9; clone_size: NA; cdr3_aa: CASSPGGGGWTGELVF; cdr3_nt: TGTGCCAGCAGCCCAGGAGGGGGAGGGTGGACCGGGGAGCTGGTTTTT
d_call: NA; j_call: TRBJ2-5; v_call: TRBV12-3/TRBV12-4; clone_size: few; cdr3_aa: CASSFGPDGQETQYF; cdr3_nt: TGTGCCAGCAGTTTTGGACCGGACGGGCAAGAGACCCAGTACTTC
d_call: NA; j_call: TRBJ2-3; v_call: TRBV4-1; clone_size: medium-sized; cdr3_aa: CASRAGELSTDTQYF; cdr3_nt: TGCGCCAGCAGAGCGGGCGAGTTAAGCACAGATACGCAGTATTTT
d_call: NA; j_call: TRBJ2-7; v_call: TRBV20-1; clone_size: many; cdr3_aa: CSARGHLSYEQYF; cdr3_nt: TGCAGTGCTAGAGGGCACTTATCCTACGAGCAGTACTTC
d_call: TRBD1; j_call: TRBJ2-3; v_call: TRBV27; clone_size: NA; cdr3_aa: CASSITGGAPDTQYF; cdr3_nt: TGTGCCAGCAGCATAACAGGGGGCGCCCCAGATACGCAGTATTTT
d_call: NA; j_call: TRBJ2-3; v_call: TRBV5-4; clone_size: medium-sized; cdr3_aa: CASSSRLVIGSDTQYF; cdr3_nt: TGTGCCAGCAGCTCCCGACTAGTTATCGGGTCAGATACGCAGTATTTT
d_call: TRBD2; j_call: TRBJ2-5; v_call: TRBV5-1; clone_size: NA; cdr3_aa: CASSFESGGHGETQYF; cdr3_nt: TGCGCCAGCAGCTTTGAAAGCGGGGGGCACGGAGAGACCCAGTACTTC
d_call: NA; j_call: TRBJ1-2; v_call: TRBV5-1; clone_size: many; cdr3_aa: CASSWGMTDNYYGYTF; cdr3_nt: TGCGCCAGCAGCTGGGGGATGACGGATAACTACTATGGCTACACCTTC
d_call: TRBD2; j_call: TRBJ2-7; v_call: TRBV7-2; clone_size: NA; cdr3_aa: CASSLVGGSGSYEQYF; cdr3_nt: TGTGCCAGCAGCTTAGTGGGCGGGAGTGGGTCCTACGAGCAGTACTTC
d_call: TRBD2; j_call: TRBJ2-2; v_call: TRBV14; clone_size: many; cdr3_aa: CASRPGTSGTGELFF; cdr3_nt: TGTGCCAGCAGACCTGGGACTAGCGGCACCGGGGAGCTGTTTTTT
d_call: TRBD1; j_call: TRBJ2-1; v_call: TRBV20-1; clone_size: many; cdr3_aa: CSAEKTPWDRGYNEQFF; cdr3_nt: TGCAGTGCGGAAAAGACCCCGTGGGACAGGGGTTACAATGAGCAGTTCTTC
d_call: TRBD1; j_call: TRBJ1-3; v_call: TRBV19; clone_size: medium-sized; cdr3_aa: CASSIAGTAGGNTIYF; cdr3_nt: TGTGCCAGTAGTATAGCCGGGACAGCGGGTGGAAACACCATATATTTT
d_call: TRBD2; j_call: TRBJ2-5; v_call: TRBV7-9; clone_size: NA; cdr3_aa: CASSQGRTSGGAYRGQETQYF; cdr3_nt: TGTGCCAGCAGCCAGGGAAGGACTAGCGGGGGGGCCTACCGTGGCCAAGAGACCCAGTACTTC
d_call: TRBD2; j_call: TRBJ2-1; v_call: TRBV12-3/TRBV12-4; clone_size: many; cdr3_aa: CASSRFGRDGEQFF; cdr3_nt: TGTGCCAGCAGTCGGTTCGGGAGGGATGGTGAGCAGTTCTTC
d_call: NA; j_call: TRBJ2-3; v_call: TRBV7-2; clone_size: NA; cdr3_aa: CASSPTDADTQYF; cdr3_nt: TGTGCCAGCAGCCCGACCGATGCAGATACGCAGTATTTT
d_call: NA; j_call: TRBJ1-4; v_call: TRBV5-1; clone_size: many; cdr3_aa: CASSLTETGINEKLFF; cdr3_nt: TGCGCCAGCAGCTTGACCGAAACAGGAATTAATGAAAAACTGTTTTTT
d_call: TRBD1; j_call: TRBJ1-4; v_call: TRBV4-3; clone_size: NA; cdr3_aa: CASRQDSRGYRYEDEKLFF; cdr3_nt: TGCGCCAGCAGGCAAGATAGCAGGGGGTATAGGTACGAGGATGAAAAACTGTTTTTT
d_call: NA; j_call: TRBJ2-5; v_call: TRBV20-1; clone_size: many; cdr3_aa: CSARQSLWETQYF; cdr3_nt: TGCAGTGCTAGGCAGAGCCTCTGGGAGACCCAGTACTTC
d_call: NA; j_call: TRBJ1-5; v_call: TRBV7-9; clone_size: NA; cdr3_aa: CASSSRVTDDSNQPQHF; cdr3_nt: TGTGCCAGCAGCTCAAGGGTCACCGATGATAGCAATCAGCCCCAGCATTTT
d_call: NA; j_call: TRBJ1-1; v_call: TRBV27; clone_size: NA; cdr3_aa: CASSLSRPTEAFF; cdr3_nt: TGTGCCAGCAGTTTATCGAGGCCCACTGAAGCTTTCTTT
d_call: NA; j_call: TRBJ2-1; v_call: TRBV27; clone_size: NA; cdr3_aa: CASSLSLGAGVGGYGDEQFF; cdr3_nt: TGTGCCAGCAGTTTATCTCTGGGGGCGGGGGTAGGGGGATATGGGGATGAGCAGTTCTTC
d_call: NA; j_call: TRBJ2-2; v_call: TRBV28; clone_size: many; cdr3_aa: CASSLSSGELFF; cdr3_nt: TGTGCCAGCAGTCTTAGTAGCGGGGAGCTGTTTTTT
d_call: TRBD1; j_call: TRBJ1-1; v_call: TRBV4-1; clone_size: medium-sized; cdr3_aa: CASSQTGTGGPTEAFF; cdr3_nt: TGCGCCAGCAGCCAAACAGGGACAGGGGGTCCGACTGAAGCTTTCTTT
d_call: NA; j_call: TRBJ2-7; v_call: TRBV7-6; clone_size: NA; cdr3_aa: CASSLTGNEQYF; cdr3_nt: TGTGCCAGCAGCCTTACAGGGAACGAGCAGTACTTC
d_call: NA; j_call: TRBJ2-7; v_call: TRBV4-3; clone_size: many; cdr3_aa: CASSQDAGSNYEQYF; cdr3_nt: TGCGCCAGCAGCCAAGACGCAGGGAGTAACTACGAGCAGTACTTC
d_call: NA; j_call: TRBJ2-5; v_call: TRBV6-5; clone_size: medium-sized; cdr3_aa: CASSYSTGVGETQYF; cdr3_nt: TGTGCCAGCAGTTACTCGACGGGGGTAGGAGAGACCCAGTACTTC
d_call: TRBD1; j_call: TRBJ2-2; v_call: TRBV30; clone_size: many; cdr3_aa: CAWSSLGQGAPGELFF; cdr3_nt: TGTGCCTGGAGTAGTCTCGGACAGGGGGCTCCCGGGGAGCTGTTTTTT
d_call: TRBD1; j_call: TRBJ1-3; v_call: TRBV5-3; clone_size: many; cdr3_aa: CASSTGQVSSGNTLYF; cdr3_nt: TGTGCCAGCTCCACGGGACAGGTCTCATCTGGAAATACGCTCTATTTT
d_call: TRBD2; j_call: TRBJ2-5; v_call: TRBV20-1; clone_size: many; cdr3_aa: CSAREAGEETQYF; cdr3_nt: TGCAGTGCTAGAGAAGCGGGAGAAGAGACCCAGTACTTC